What follows describes a single T cell receptor (beta chain). CDR3 regions were amplified by Arm-PCR using iRepertoire HTBI primers to build TCR beta libraries. TCRdb recomputed calls from the multiplex PCR reads with MiXCR, one row per CDR3 protein. Among hundreds of thousands of distinct CDR3 sequences listed, more than 15% were seen once. Time point noted: newly diagnosed GD, antithyroid drugs for less than 3 months. PBMC-derived RNA was used for the TCR library. The sample comes from a study of regulatory T cells in long-lasting Graves disease. V gave up 0 bases and J gave up 5 bases, with 10 bases separating them. The CDR3 has 14 amino acids. Germline V gene lookup returns CDR1 LGHNA and CDR2 YNFKEQ. The sample also formed part of further work on T cells in Graves' hyperthyroidism and ophthalmopathy. That work states: When the TCR CDR3 underwent first-round RT-PCR, the HTBI primer set was used.

The material sequenced was peripheral blood mononuclear cells (PBMCs), taken at new diagnosis, from a patient treated with antithyroid drugs. The V and J genes are TRBV4-2 and TRBJ1-2, with D unclear. The sequence was collected from a woman aged 35-65 years with Graves disease. The CDR3 region is CASSQDRHSYGYTF. CDR3 bases: TGTGCCAGCAGCCAAGACCGGCACAGTTATGGCTACACCTTC.